The 8 T cell receptor beta chains listed next were all sequenced from one sample in a study of blood T cell repertoires in COVID-19. Libraries were prepared by immunoSEQ multiplex PCR; TCRdb keeps only in-frame clonotypes and omits some of them. This sample has hundreds of thousands of clones, with 83% found just once. The sequencing input was peripheral blood. The source is a young woman with COVID-19, enrolled during active disease.

V usage is TRBV5-1 and J usage is TRBJ1-5; 8 positions match TRBD1. J gave up 1 base and V 0 bases, and 3 bases lay outside the gene matches. The CDR3 has 16 amino acids. In germline, CDR1 is SGHRS, CDR2 YFSETQ. The CDR3 region has the DNA TGCGCCAGCAGCTTGGGGACAGGGAAAAGCAATCAGCCCCAGCATTTT. Translating gives CASSLGTGKSNQPQHF.

The chain has TRBV21-1 and TRBJ1-5; whether TRBD1, the table's D call, matches the DNA was not checked. TRBV21-1 is noted as a pseudogene. This CDR3 contains 15 residues. CDR3 sequence reads: CASSKATGPNQPQHF. The CDR3 DNA is TGTGCCAGCAGCAAAGCGACAGGCCCGAACCAGCCCCAGCATTTT.

This chain joins TRBV9 and TRBJ1-5; no clear D. V gave up 4 bases and J gave up 6 bases, with 11 bases separating them. CDR3 length: 13 residues. Germline CDR1 is SGDLS and CDR2 is YYNGEE. This CDR3 is CASSPGVGQPQHF. The CDR3 DNA sequence: TGTGCCAGCAGCCCCGGGGTCGGTCAGCCCCAGCATTTT.

The chain combines TRBV27 with TRBJ1-2; 7 positions match TRBD1. This CDR3 has 14 amino acids. CDR1 and CDR2 (germline): MNHEY, SMNVEV (reference sequence). Losses at the gene ends were 6 bases for V and 8 bases for J; bases not matched to a gene: 12. This CDR3 is CASRQFITGEGYTF. CDR3 sequence (DNA): TGTGCCAGCAGACAATTCATTACAGGGGAAGGCTACACCTTC.

The chain couples TRBV3-1 (or the pseudogene TRBV3-2) to TRBJ2-7; D gene uncertain. Trimming pared 1 base from V and 5 bases from J, leaving 15 bases between. The V gene's germline CDR1 is LGHDT and CDR2 YNNKEL (reference sequence). The CDR3 has 15 amino acids. For the CDR3, the DNA is TGTGCCAGCAGCCAAGGAGTAGCAACCACCCACGAGCAGTACTTC. This codes for CASSQGVATTHEQYF.

The V and J genes are TRBV20-1 and TRBJ2-3; 9 nucleotides line up with TRBD2. This CDR3 region has 14 residues. Germline V CDR1 and CDR2: DFQATT, SNEGSKA (reference sequence). V shed 3 bases, J shed 2 bases, and the junction held 3 bases outside the gene matches. CDR3 nucleotides: TGCAGTGCTAGTCTAGCGGGGCTCACAGATACGCAGTATTTT. Its protein is CSASLAGLTDTQYF.

This clone appeared once. V is TRBV5-1 and J is TRBJ1-2; 10 nucleotides agree with TRBD1. Germline V CDR1 and CDR2: SGHRS, YFSETQ. This CDR3 has 15 amino acids. The trim removed 4 bases at V and 6 bases at J, leaving 9 bases unmatched. CDR3: CASSLKTGGYDGYTF. CDR3 in DNA: TGCGCCAGCAGCCTGAAGACAGGGGGCTATGATGGCTACACCTTC.

This rearrangement joins TRBV27 to TRBJ1-1; D remains unclear. Germline V lookup: CDR1 MNHEY, CDR2 SMNVEV (reference sequence). CDR3 size: 13 residues. V gave up 7 bases and J gave up 4 bases, with 13 bases separating them. In DNA form, the CDR3 reads TGTGCCAGCAAGGAGGGCATGGTCACTGAAGCTTTCTTT. This translates into CASKEGMVTEAFF.